The clone carrying this TCR beta chain has only a few counts. The CDR3 sequence is 14 residues long. Trimming pared 3 bases from V and 0 bases from J, leaving 8 bases between. Per germline, CDR1 MNHEY and CDR2 SVGAGI. Sequencing was performed with immunoSEQ multiplex PCR; in TCRdb, only in-frame clones are kept and a portion is missing. The sample records about 97,000 clones, about 83% being singletons. This entry belongs to a study of blood T cell repertoires in COVID-19. Source material: peripheral blood. The TCR comes from a human donor in a cohort sampled during active COVID-19. The rearrangement links TRBV6-5 to TRBJ1-2; perhaps TRBD1 as D (6 bases). The CDR3 DNA sequence: TGTGCCAGCAGTTATGGACAGTCTAACTATGGCTACACCTTC. It specifies CASSYGQSNYGYTF.